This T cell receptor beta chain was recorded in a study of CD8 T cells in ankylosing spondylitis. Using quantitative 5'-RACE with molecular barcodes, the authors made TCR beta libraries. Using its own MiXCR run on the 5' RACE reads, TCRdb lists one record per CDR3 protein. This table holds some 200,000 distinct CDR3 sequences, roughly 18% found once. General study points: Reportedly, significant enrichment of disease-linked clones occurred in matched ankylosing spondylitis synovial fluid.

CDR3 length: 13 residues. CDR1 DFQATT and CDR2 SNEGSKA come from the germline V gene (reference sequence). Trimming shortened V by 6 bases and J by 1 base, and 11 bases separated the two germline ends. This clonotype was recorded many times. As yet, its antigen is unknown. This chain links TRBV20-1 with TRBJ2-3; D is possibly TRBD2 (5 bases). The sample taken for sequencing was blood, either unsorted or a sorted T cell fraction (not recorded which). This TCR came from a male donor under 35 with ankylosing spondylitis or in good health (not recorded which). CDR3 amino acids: CSAPRTGTDTQYF. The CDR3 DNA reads TGCAGTGCCCCGCGGACTGGCACAGATACGCAGTATTTT.